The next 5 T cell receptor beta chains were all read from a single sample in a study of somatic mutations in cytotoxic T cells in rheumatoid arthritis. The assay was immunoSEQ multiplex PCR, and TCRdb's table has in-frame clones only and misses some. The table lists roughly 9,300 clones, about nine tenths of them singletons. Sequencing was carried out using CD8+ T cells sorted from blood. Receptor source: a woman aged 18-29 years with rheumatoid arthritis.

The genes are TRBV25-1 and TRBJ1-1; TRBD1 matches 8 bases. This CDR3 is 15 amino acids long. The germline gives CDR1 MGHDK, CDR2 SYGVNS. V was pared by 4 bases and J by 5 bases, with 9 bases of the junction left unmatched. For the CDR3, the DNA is TGTGCCAGCAGTGGGTCGACAGGGGTAAATACTGAAGCTTTCTTT. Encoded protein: CASSGSTGVNTEAFF. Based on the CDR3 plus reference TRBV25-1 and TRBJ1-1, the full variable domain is EADIYQTPRYLVIGTGKKITLECSQTMGHDKMYWYQQDPGMELHLIHYSYGVNSTEKGDLSSESTVSRIRTEHFPLTLESARPSHTSQYLCASSGSTGVNTEAFFGQGTRLTVV.

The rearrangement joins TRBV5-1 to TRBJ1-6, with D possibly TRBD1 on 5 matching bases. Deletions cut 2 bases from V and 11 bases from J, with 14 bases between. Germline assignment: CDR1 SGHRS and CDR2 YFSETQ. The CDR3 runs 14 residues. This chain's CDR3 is CASSFSSGFAPLHF. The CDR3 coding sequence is TGCGCCAGCAGCTTTTCCTCAGGGTTTGCACCCCTCCACTTT.

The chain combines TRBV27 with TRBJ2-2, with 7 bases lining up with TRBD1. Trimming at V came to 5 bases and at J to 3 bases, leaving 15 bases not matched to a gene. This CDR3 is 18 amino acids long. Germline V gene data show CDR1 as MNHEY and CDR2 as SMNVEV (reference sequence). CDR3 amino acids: CASSPTHPRTGHTGELFF. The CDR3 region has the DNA TGTGCCAGCAGTCCAACCCACCCGCGGACAGGCCACACCGGGGAGCTGTTTTTT.

CDR3 sequence reads: CASSPGTSGGYEQYF. In DNA, the CDR3 is TGTGCCAGCAGTCCCGGGACTAGCGGAGGCTACGAGCAGTACTTC. This chain uses TRBV27 with TRBJ2-7, with 11 nucleotides matching TRBD2. The CDR3 spans 15 residues. Per germline, CDR1 MNHEY and CDR2 SMNVEV (reference sequence). V lost 5 bases, J lost 3 bases, and 6 bases stayed unmatched.

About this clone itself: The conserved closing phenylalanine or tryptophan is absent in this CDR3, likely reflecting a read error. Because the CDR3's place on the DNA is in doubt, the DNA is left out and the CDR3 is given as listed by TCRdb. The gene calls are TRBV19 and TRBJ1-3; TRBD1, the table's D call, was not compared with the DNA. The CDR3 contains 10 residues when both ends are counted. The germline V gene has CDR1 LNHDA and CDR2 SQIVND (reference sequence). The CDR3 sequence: CASPFAGQRA.